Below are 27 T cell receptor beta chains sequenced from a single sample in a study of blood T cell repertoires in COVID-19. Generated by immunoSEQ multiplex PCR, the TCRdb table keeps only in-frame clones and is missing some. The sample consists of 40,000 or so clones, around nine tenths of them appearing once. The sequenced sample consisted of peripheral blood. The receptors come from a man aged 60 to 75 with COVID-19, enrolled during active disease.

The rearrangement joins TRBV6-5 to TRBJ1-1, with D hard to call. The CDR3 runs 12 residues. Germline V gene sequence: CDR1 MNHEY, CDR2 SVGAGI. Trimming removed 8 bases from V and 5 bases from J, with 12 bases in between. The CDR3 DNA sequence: TGTGCCAGCGCCGGGGTAGGGACTGAAGCTTTCTTT. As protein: CASAGVGTEAFF.

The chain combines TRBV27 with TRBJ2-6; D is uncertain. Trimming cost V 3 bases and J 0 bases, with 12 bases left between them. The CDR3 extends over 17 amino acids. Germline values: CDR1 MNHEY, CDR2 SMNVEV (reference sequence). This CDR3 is CASSLVAASSGANVLTF. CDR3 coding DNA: TGTGCCAGCAGTTTGGTGGCGGCTAGCTCTGGGGCCAACGTCCTGACTTTC. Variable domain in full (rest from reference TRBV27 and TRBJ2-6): EAQVTQNPRYLITVTGKKLTVTCSQNMNHEYMSWYRQDPGLGLRQIYYSMNVEVTDKGDVPEGYKVSRKEKRNFPLILESPSPNQTSLYFCASSLVAASSGANVLTFGAGSRLTVL.

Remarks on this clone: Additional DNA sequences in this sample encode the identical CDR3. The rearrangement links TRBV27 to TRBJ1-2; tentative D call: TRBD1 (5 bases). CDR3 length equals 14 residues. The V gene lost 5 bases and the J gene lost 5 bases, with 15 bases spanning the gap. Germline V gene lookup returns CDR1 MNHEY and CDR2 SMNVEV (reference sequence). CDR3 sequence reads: CASSPRGEGYGYTF. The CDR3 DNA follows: TGTGCCAGCAGTCCGCGGGGGGAGGGATATGGCTACACCTTC.

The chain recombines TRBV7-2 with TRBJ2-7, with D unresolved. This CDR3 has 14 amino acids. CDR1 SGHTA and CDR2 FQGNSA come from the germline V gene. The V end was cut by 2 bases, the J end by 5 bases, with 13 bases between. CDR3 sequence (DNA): TGTGCCAGCAGCTTATATCGAGGTGCGCACGAGCAGTACTTC. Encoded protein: CASSLYRGAHEQYF.

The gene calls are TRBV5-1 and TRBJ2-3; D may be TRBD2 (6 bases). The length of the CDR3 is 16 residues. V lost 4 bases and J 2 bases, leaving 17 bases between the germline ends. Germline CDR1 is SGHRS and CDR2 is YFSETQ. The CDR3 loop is CASSLQDGGYTDTQYF. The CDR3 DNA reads TGCGCCAGCAGCCTACAAGATGGGGGGTACACAGATACGCAGTATTTT.

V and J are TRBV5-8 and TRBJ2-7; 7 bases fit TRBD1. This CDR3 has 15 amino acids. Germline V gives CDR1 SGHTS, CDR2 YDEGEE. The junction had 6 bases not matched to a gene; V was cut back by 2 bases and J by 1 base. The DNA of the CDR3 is TGTGCCAGCAGCTTCACCCGACAGGGATCCTACGAGCAGTACTTC. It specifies CASSFTRQGSYEQYF.

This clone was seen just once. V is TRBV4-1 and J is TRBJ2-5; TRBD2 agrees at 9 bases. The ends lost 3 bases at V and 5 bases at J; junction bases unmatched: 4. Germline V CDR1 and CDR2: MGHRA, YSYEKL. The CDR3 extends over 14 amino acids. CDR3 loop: CASSQGLARETQYF. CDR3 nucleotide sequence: TGCGCCAGCAGCCAGGGACTAGCCCGGGAGACCCAGTACTTC.

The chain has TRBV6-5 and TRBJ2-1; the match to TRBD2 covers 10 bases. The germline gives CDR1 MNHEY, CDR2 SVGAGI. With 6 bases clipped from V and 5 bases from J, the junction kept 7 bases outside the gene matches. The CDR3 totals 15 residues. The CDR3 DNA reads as TGTGCCAGCAGCAGCTGGACTAGCGGAAACAATGAGCAGTTCTTC. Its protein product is CASSSWTSGNNEQFF.

Here the CDR3 reads CASSPNRGRTEAFF. As DNA, the CDR3 is TGTGCCAGCAGTCCAAACAGGGGAAGGACTGAAGCTTTCTTT. The chain has TRBV27 and TRBJ1-1; 7 bases agree with TRBD1. V lost 5 bases, J lost 5 bases, and 8 bases stayed unmatched. The CDR3 is 14 amino acids. Germline V CDR1 and CDR2: MNHEY, SMNVEV (reference sequence).

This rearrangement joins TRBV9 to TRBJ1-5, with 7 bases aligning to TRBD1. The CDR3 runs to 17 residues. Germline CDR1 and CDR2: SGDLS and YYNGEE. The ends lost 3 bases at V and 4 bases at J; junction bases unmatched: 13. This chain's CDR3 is CASSAGAVEGANQPQHF. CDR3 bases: TGTGCCAGCAGCGCTGGGGCCGTGGAGGGGGCGAATCAGCCCCAGCATTTT.

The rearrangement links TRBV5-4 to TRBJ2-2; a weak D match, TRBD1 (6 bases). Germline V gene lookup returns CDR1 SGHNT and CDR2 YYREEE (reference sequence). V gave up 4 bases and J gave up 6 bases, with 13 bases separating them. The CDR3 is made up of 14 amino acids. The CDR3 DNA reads TGTGCCAGCAGCCGAAAACAGGGCTCCGGGGAGCTGTTTTTT. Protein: CASSRKQGSGELFF.

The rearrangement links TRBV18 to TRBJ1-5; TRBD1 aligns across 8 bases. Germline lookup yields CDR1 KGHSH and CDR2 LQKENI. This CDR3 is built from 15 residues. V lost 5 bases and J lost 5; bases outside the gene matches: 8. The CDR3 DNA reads TGTGCCAGCTCATTACAGGGGGAGGGCGATCAGCCCCAGCATTTT. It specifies CASSLQGEGDQPQHF. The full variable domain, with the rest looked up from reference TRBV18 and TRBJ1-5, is NAGVMQNPRHLVRRRGQEARLRCSPMKGHSHVYWYRQLPEEGLKFMVYLQKENIIDESGMPKERFSAEFPKEGPSILRIQQVVRGDSAAYFCASSLQGEGDQPQHFGDGTRLSIL.

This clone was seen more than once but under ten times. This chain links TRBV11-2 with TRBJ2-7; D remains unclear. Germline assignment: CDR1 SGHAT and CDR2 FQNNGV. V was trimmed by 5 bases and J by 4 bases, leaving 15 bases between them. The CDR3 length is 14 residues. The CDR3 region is CASSPSLDGYEQYF. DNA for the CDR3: TGTGCCAGCAGCCCCTCCTTAGACGGGTACGAGCAGTACTTC.

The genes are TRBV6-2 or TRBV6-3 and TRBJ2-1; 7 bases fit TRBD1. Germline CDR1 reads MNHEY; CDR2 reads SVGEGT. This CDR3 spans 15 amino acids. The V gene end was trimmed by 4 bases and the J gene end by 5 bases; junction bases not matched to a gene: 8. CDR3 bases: TGTGCCAGCAGTTCCGACAGGGCGCCTAACAATGAGCAGTTCTTC. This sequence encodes CASSSDRAPNNEQFF.

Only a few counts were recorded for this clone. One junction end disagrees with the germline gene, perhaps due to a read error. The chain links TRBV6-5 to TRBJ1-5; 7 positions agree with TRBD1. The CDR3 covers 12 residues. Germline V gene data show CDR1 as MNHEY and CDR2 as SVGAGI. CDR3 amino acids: CASSPRGDKADF. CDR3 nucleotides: TGTGCCAGCAGTCCCAGGGGGGACAAGGCCGATTTT.

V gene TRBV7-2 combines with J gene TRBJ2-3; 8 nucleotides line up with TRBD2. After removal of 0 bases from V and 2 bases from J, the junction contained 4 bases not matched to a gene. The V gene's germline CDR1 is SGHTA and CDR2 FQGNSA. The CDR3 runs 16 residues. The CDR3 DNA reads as TGTGCCAGCAGCTTAGCCCCGGGACTAGACACAGATACGCAGTATTTT. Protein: CASSLAPGLDTDTQYF.

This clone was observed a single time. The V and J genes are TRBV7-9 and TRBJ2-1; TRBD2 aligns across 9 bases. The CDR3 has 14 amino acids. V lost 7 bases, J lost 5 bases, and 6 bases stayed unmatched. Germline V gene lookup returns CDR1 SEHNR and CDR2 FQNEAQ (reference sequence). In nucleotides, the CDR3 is TGTGCCAGCAACGTAGCGGGAGTCAACAATGAGCAGTTCTTC. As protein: CASNVAGVNNEQFF.

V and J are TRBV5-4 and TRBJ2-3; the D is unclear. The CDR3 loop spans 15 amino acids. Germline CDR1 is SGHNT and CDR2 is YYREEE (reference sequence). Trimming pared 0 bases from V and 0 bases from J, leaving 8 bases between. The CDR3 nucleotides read TGTGCCAGCAGCTTGGGCCAGATTAGCACAGATACGCAGTATTTT. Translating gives CASSLGQISTDTQYF.

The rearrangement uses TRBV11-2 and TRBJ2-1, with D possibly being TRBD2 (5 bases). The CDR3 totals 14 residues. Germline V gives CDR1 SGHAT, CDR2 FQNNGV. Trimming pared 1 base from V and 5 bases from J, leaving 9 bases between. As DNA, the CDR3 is TGTGCCAGCAGCTTAGTTGCCGGGAACAATGAGCAGTTCTTC. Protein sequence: CASSLVAGNNEQFF.

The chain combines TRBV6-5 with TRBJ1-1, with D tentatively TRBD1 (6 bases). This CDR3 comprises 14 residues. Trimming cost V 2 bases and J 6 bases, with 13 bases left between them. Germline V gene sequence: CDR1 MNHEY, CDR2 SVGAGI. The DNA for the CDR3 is TGTGCCAGCAGTTACCACAGGGCAGATCCTGAAGCTTTCTTT. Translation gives CASSYHRADPEAFF.

The CDR3 region has the DNA TGTGCCAGCAGCACGGTCACAGGGGGGGAAGCCACTGAAGCTTTCTTT. This encodes CASSTVTGGEATEAFF. The chain couples TRBV11-2 to TRBJ1-1; 8 bases match TRBD1. The CDR3 has 16 amino acids. Trimming removed 5 bases from V and 4 bases from J; junction bases left unmatched: 12. Germline V lookup: CDR1 SGHAT, CDR2 FQNNGV.

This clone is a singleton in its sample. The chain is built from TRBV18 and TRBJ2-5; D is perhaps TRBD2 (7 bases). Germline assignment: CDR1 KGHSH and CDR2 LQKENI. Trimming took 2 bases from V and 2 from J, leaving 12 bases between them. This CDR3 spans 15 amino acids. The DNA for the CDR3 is TGTGCCAGCTCACCAAGGGCGGGGGCACAAGAGACCCAGTACTTC. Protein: CASSPRAGAQETQYF.

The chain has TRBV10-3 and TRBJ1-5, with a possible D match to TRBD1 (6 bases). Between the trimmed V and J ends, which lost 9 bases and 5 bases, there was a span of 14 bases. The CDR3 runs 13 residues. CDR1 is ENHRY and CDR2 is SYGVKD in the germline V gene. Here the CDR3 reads CAITDSRDQPQHF. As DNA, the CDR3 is TGTGCCATAACGGACAGTCGGGATCAGCCCCAGCATTTT.

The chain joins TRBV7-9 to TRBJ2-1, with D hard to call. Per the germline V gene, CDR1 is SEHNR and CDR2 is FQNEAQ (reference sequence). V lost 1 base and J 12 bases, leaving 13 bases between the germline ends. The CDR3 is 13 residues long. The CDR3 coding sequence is TGTGCCAGCAGCTTAGAGTCGCGGTACTGGCAGTTCTTC. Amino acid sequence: CASSLESRYWQFF.

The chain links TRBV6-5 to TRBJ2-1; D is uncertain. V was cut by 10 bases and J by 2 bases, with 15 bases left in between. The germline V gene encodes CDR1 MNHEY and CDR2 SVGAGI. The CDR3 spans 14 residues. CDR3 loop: CATSVSFPYNEQFF. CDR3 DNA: TGTGCCACCTCGGTGTCGTTCCCCTACAATGAGCAGTTCTTC.

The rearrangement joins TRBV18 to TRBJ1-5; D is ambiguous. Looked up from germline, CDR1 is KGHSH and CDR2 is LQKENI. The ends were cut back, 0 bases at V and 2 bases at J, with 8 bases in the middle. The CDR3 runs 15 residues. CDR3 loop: CASSPPGQGNQPQHF. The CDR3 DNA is TGTGCCAGCTCACCACCCGGCCAGGGCAATCAGCCCCAGCATTTT.

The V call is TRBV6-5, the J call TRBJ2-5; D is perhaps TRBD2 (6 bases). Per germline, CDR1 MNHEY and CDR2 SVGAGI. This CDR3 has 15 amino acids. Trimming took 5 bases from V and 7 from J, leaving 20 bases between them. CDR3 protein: CASSPSWTGGGTQYF. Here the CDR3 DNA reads TGTGCCAGCAGTCCCTCGTGGACCGGGGGAGGGACCCAGTACTTC.